A selection of T cell receptor beta chains follows, all from one sample in a study of blood T cell repertoires in COVID-19. Clones were read by immunoSEQ multiplex PCR, and TCRdb kept only the in-frame ones, dropping some. The table lists 300,000 to 350,000 clones, roughly 87% of them singletons. Input material: PBMCs or T cells enriched from blood (not recorded which). The receptors shown here come from a woman aged 25 to 45 who had recovered from COVID-19. CDR3s include the opening cysteine and the closing phenylalanine or tryptophan. A D gene is named only where the DNA matches it firmly. Clone size appears in some rows only: once, few, many, or a class for an expanded clone.

>TRBV6-2/TRBV6-3|.|TRBJ1-5|.
TGTGCCAGCAGTTACTATTCGGGACTGGATGTCGATCAGCCCCAGCATTTT
CASSYYSGLDVDQPQHF
>TRBV4-1|few|TRBJ1-2|.
TGCGCCAGCAGCCAAGATAGAGGGAACTATGGCTACACCTTC
CASSQDRGNYGYTF
>TRBV10-3|.|TRBJ2-3|.
TGTGCCATCAGGGCAGAACGGGGTGGGGAGGCGCAGTATTTT
CAIRAERGGEAQYF
>TRBV11-3|.|TRBJ2-3|TRBD1
TGTGCCAGCAGCTCCCGACAGGGGGCTACAGATACGCAGTATTTT
CASSSRQGATDTQYF
>TRBV6-2/TRBV6-3|.|TRBJ2-3|TRBD1
TGTGCCAGCAGTTACGAGGGGGCGAAGAATACGCAGTATTTT
CASSYEGAKNTQYF
>TRBV2|.|TRBJ1-1|TRBD1
TGTGCCAGCCCTCTATGGACAGGGGAAGTGAACACTGAAGCTTTCTTT
CASPLWTGEVNTEAFF
>TRBV7-6|.|TRBJ1-1|TRBD1
TGTGCCAGCAGCCGGACAGGGCAGAACACTGAAGCTTTCTTT
CASSRTGQNTEAFF
>TRBV7-9|.|TRBJ1-2|.
TGTGCCAGCACCAAAACCGGGGATCACTATGGCTACACCTTC
CASTKTGDHYGYTF
>TRBV4-1|.|TRBJ1-6|.
TGCGCCAGCAGCCCGGAGGGGAGCTCCTATAATTCACCCCTCCACTTT
CASSPEGSSYNSPLHF
>TRBV5-4|once|TRBJ2-3|TRBD2
TGTGCCAGCAGCGCGGGAGCGGGGGGACCTACAGGAGATACGCAGTATTTT
CASSAGAGGPTGDTQYF
>TRBV9|.|TRBJ2-1|.
TGTGCCAGCAGCTCCCACTTGGACAATGAGCAGTTCTTC
CASSSHLDNEQFF
>TRBV7-6|.|TRBJ2-5|.
TGTGCCAGCAGCTTAGGCGGGTGGCCTCAAGAGACCCAGTACTTC
CASSLGGWPQETQYF
>TRBV5-5|.|TRBJ2-1|TRBD1
TGTGCCAGCAGCTGGACTACTAGGACAGGGGCTGAGCAGTTCTTC
CASSWTTRTGAEQFF
>TRBV18|.|TRBJ2-1|TRBD1
TGTGCCAGCTCACCGGGGAACAGGGGGCGATTCGGCAATGAGCAGTTCTTC
CASSPGNRGRFGNEQFF
>TRBV19|once|TRBJ1-2|.
TGTGCCAGTAGTCCTATCACAGGGAACTATGGCTACACCTTC
CASSPITGNYGYTF
>TRBV18|.|TRBJ2-1|TRBD1
TGTGCCAGCTCAGGTTGGGACAGGGGCCGCACGGATGAGCAGTTCTTC
CASSGWDRGRTDEQFF
>TRBV15|.|TRBJ1-4|TRBD1
TGTGCCACCAGCAGAGTCCCGGGACAGGGCATTGAAAAACTGTTTTTT
CATSRVPGQGIEKLFF
>TRBV2|.|TRBJ1-1|.
TGTGCCAGCAACCGGGGATTGTCGGGGAACACTGAAGCTTTCTTT
CASNRGLSGNTEAFF
>TRBV5-5|.|TRBJ1-1|.
TGTGCCAGCAGCTTATCCTGGGGGCCCCGAGAAGCTTTCTTT
CASSLSWGPREAFF
>TRBV5-1|.|TRBJ1-2|.
TGCGCCAGCAGCTGGATACAGGGAGAGGGGAACTATGGCTACACCTTC
CASSWIQGEGNYGYTF
>TRBV28|.|TRBJ1-2|.
TGTGCCAGCAGTTACGGACAGAGCAAGTTCTATGGCTACACCTTC
CASSYGQSKFYGYTF
>TRBV2|.|TRBJ1-4|.
TGTGCCAGCAGTGAGAGATTGACTAATGAAAAACTGTTTTTT
CASSERLTNEKLFF
>TRBV7-2|.|TRBJ2-5|.
TGTGCCAGCAGCTTAGCCCCTTTCAGGGCCGGGTACCAAGAGACCCAGTACTTC
CASSLAPFRAGYQETQYF